A selection of T cell receptor beta chains follows, all from one sample in a study of T cell repertoires in cytomegalovirus infection. Their antigens remain unidentified. Using its own MiXCR run on the reads, TCRdb lists one record per CDR3 protein. Of around 300,000 distinct CDR3 sequences in the sample, roughly 25% were seen once. The source was cultured PBMCs, collected from culture after CMV antigen stimulation. The receptors shown here come from a human donor in good health (CMV status not recorded). Some clones in this sample may be carry-over from other donors' samples. Both conserved end residues are part of each CDR3.

v_call | cdr3_aa
TRBV7-3 | CASSPRVDGEQFF
TRBV12-3/TRBV12-4 | CASSSLAGALHF
TRBV7-2 | CASSLGSRPQYF
TRBV5-6 | CASSLRVPEQFF
TRBV5-1 | CASSLSASSTDTQYF
TRBV7-8 | CASARTPGGYNEQFF
TRBV23-1 | CASSPKRPGEPSTDTQYF
TRBV5-4 | CASSPRTGWNSPLHF
TRBV20-1 | CSARISRAGSQYF
TRBV6-6 | CASGGLAGRPSTDTQYF
TRBV5-6 | CASSQMTSGTDTQYF
TRBV4-1 | CASSQARLAGTPQYF
TRBV24-1 | CATSAGLALYNEQFF
TRBV18 | CASSPPLTVQGGEQFF
TRBV5-4 | CASSLGLQTNTGELFF
TRBV12-3/TRBV12-4 | CASSLQVYYEQYF
TRBV12-3/TRBV12-4 | CASRPRQGIATNEKLFF
TRBV28 | CASKSGGGNEQYF
TRBV28 | CASNQRGPGEQFF
TRBV27 | CASSPGQGARQPQHF
TRBV11-2 | CASSSGLATSTDTQYF
TRBV24-1 | CATSDPDPDTQYF
TRBV7-2 | CASSLAWTKETQYF
TRBV2 | CASQRDMQDYQPQHF
TRBV19 | CASSTYDRGGASPLHF
TRBV7-2 | CASSLMARQETQYF
TRBV7-2 | CASSTGQGARDYGYTF
TRBV7-6 | CASSPSGSLTDTQYF
TRBV28 | CASSMGGSGSPLHF
TRBV11-2 | CASRPLVSETQYF
TRBV6-2/TRBV6-3 | CASTRGTSSTDTQYF
TRBV4-3 | CASSPARSNYGYTF
TRBV7-2 | CASSSRRLGTEAFF
TRBV12-3/TRBV12-4 | CASSLGDRGADTQYF
TRBV10-1 | CASSDGNEQFF
TRBV29-1 | CSVEKANNEQFF
TRBV6-5 | CASSSRQGLTEAFF
TRBV7-2 | CASSEGQGRIYEQYF
TRBV7-9 | CASSPTTGTGGQNANYGYTF
TRBV6-5 | CASRTSGSGTDTQYF
TRBV6-2/TRBV6-3 | CASSPRGGGRAAEQFF
TRBV7-9 | CASSFGQLNPSHTF
TRBV7-2 | CASSAGLAIETQYF
TRBV24-1 | CATSMPGLAGVTDTQYF
TRBV7-2 | CASSLDNGDEKLFF
TRBV4-1 | CASSRIAGTPVDEQYF
TRBV18 | CASSLDRVNSPLHF
TRBV7-2 | CASSFSRGQGNGEQYF
TRBV19 | CASSTGGPVTIQYF
TRBV19 | CASSISSSLSYEQYF
TRBV30 | CAWQYPYRGTLNEQFF
TRBV7-2 | CASSALGGKAQDTQYF
TRBV19 | CASSYDRAITEAFF
TRBV7-8 | CASSSTSGSYETQYF
TRBV12-3/TRBV12-4 | CASSGTGAGNTIYF